One T cell receptor beta chain is described in this entry. It has no known antigen specificity. Libraries were made using the immunoSEQ multiplex PCR assay. This is the immuneACCESS table as TCRdb keeps it, with only in-frame sequences that have V and J called. A part of the clones is gone; compared with another copy, unresolved V genes explain less than half, and the rest is unexplained. In this sample's table one finds under 200,000 clones. The ten most abundant clones make up 2% to 2.5% of the sample. A distance of 8 bases separates the germline ends of V and J, which lose 0 bases and 0 bases respectively. The CDR1 and CDR2 encoded by the germline V gene are MNHEY and SVGAGI. The CDR3 covers 15 residues, taking in both the cysteine and the phenylalanine. Only the CDR3 portion is preserved as DNA: 45 bases, with reading frame beginning at the first base. This sample was taken from a study of control samples from healthy donors and cancer patients (dated by TCRdb to about 2020).

Sequencing used blood. This chain is built from TRBV6-5 and TRBJ1-2; TRBD1 is perhaps the D gene, given 6 matching bases. The source is a woman between 25 and 40 years old in good health. The DNA is TGTGCCAGCAGTTACTCCCCAGGGGCTAACTATGGCTACACCTTC. It is translated as CASSYSPGANYGYTF.